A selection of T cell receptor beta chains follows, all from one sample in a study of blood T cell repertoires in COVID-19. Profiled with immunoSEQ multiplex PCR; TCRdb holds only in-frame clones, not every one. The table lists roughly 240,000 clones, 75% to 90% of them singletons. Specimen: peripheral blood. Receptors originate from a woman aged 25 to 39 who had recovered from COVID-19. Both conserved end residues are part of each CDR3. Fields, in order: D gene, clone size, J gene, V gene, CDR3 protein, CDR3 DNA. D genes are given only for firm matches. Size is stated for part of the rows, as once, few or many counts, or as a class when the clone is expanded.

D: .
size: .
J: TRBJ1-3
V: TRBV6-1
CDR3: CASSDYGGKFGNTIYF
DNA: TGTGCCAGCAGTGATTATGGGGGCAAGTTCGGAAACACCATATATTTT

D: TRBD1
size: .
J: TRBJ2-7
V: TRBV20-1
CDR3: CSASGMRDRGLIGYEQYF
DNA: TGCAGTGCTAGTGGAATGCGGGACAGGGGGTTGATTGGCTACGAGCAGTACTTC

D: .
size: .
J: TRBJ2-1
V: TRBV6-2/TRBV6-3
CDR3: CASSYRGYSYNEQFF
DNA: TGTGCCAGCAGTTACAGGGGATACTCCTACAATGAGCAGTTCTTC

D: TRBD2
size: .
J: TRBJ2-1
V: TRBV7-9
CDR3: CASSLAAGLAGGSYNEQFF
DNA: TGTGCCAGCAGCTTAGCGGCGGGCCTAGCGGGGGGTTCCTACAATGAGCAGTTCTTC

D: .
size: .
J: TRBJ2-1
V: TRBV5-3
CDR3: CARIRGGNEQFF
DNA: TGTGCCAGGATCCGAGGGGGCAATGAGCAGTTCTTC

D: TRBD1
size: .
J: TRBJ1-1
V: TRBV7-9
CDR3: CASSPRTGNTEAFF
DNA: TGTGCCAGCAGCCCCCGGACAGGAAACACTGAAGCTTTCTTT

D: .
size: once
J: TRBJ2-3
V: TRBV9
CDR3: CASSVGNGGSTDTQYF
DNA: TGTGCCAGCAGCGTAGGTAACGGGGGAAGCACAGATACGCAGTATTTT

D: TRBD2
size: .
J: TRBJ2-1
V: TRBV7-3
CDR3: CASSPGLASYNEQFF
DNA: TGTGCCAGCAGCCCCGGACTAGCTTCCTACAATGAGCAGTTCTTC

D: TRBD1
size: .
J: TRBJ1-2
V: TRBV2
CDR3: CASSEDEGAPNYGYTF
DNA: TGTGCCAGCAGTGAAGACGAGGGGGCACCTAACTATGGCTACACCTTC

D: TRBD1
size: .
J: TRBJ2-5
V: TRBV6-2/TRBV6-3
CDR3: CASSLITGGLQETQYF
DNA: TGTGCCAGCAGCCTCATTACAGGGGGCCTACAAGAGACCCAGTACTTC

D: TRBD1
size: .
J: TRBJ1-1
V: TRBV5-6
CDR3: CASSATGVFEAFF
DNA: TGTGCCAGCAGCGCCACAGGGGTCTTTGAAGCTTTCTTT

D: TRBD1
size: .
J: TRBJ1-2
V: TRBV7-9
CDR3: CASSLGGLGTGADGYTF
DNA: TGTGCCAGCAGCTTAGGGGGACTCGGGACAGGCGCCGATGGCTACACCTTC

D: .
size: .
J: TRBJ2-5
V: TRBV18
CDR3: CASSKRESQETQYF
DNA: TGTGCCAGCTCTAAAAGGGAGTCCCAAGAGACCCAGTACTTC

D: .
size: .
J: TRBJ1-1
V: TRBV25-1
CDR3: CASSDRGRDLNTEAFF
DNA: TGTGCCAGCAGTGACAGAGGGCGGGACTTGAACACTGAAGCTTTCTTT

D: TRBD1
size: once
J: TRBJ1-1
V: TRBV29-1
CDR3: CSVGQGVAYTEAFF
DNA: TGCAGCGTTGGACAGGGGGTAGCTTACACTGAAGCTTTCTTT

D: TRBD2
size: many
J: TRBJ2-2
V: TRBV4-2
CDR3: CASSLNSGAPNTGELFF
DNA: TGTGCCAGCAGCCTTAATAGCGGGGCGCCGAACACCGGGGAGCTGTTTTTT

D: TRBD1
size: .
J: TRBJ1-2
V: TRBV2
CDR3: CASQLTGTDYGYTF
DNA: TGTGCCAGTCAACTGACAGGGACCGACTATGGCTACACCTTC

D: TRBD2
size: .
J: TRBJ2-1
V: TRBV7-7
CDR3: CASSLGTTRGTYNEQFF
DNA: TGTGCCAGCAGCTTAGGGACTACGCGGGGGACCTACAATGAGCAGTTCTTC

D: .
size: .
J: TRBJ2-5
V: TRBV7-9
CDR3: CASSPSGVAVGAQYF
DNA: TGTGCCAGCAGCCCTTCAGGGGTCGCGGTAGGGGCCCAGTACTTC

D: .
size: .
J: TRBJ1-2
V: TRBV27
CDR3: CASSRSRVTTYYGYTF
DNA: TGTGCCAGCAGTCGAAGCAGGGTCACAACCTACTATGGCTACACCTTC